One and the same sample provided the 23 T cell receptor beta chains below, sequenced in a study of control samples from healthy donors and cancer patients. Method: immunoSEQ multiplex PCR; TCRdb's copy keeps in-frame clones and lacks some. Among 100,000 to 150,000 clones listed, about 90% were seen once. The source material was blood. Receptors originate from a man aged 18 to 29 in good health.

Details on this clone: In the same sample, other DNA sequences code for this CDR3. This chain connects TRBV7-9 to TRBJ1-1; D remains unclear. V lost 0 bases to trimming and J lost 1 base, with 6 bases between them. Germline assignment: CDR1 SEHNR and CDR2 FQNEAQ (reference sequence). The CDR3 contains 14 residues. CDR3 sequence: CASSLASGNTEAFF. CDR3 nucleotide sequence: TGTGCCAGCAGCTTAGCATCAGGGAACACTGAAGCTTTCTTT.

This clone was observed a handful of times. CDR3 sequence reads: CATGAPFSTDTQYF. Here the CDR3 DNA reads TGTGCCACCGGAGCCCCCTTTAGCACAGATACGCAGTATTTT. The chain is built from TRBV24-1 and TRBJ2-3, with D hard to call. The V gene lost 9 bases and the J gene lost 0 bases, with 12 bases spanning the gap. Germline CDR1 KGHDR, CDR2 SFDVKD. The CDR3 length is 14 residues.

The CDR3 DNA reads TGTGCCACTACCCTCCGCGGCGGAGGCAGCTCCTACAATGAGCAGTTCTTC. It codes for CATTLRGGGSSYNEQFF. The V call is TRBV27, the J call TRBJ2-1; D might be TRBD2 (5 bases). CDR1 and CDR2 (germline): MNHEY, SMNVEV (reference sequence). Trimming cost V 10 bases and J 0 bases, with 22 bases left between them. The CDR3 contains 17 residues.

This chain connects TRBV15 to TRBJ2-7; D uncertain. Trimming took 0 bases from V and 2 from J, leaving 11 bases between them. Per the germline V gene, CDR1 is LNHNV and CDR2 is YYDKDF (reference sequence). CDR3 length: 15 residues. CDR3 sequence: CATSRDAQAAYEQYF. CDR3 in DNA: TGTGCCACCAGCAGAGATGCGCAGGCCGCCTACGAGCAGTACTTC.

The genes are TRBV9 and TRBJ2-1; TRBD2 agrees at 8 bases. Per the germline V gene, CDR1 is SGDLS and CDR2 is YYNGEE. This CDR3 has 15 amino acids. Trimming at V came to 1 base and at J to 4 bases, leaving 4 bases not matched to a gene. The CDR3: CASSVSGSRYNEQFF. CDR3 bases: TGTGCCAGCAGCGTAAGCGGGAGTAGGTACAATGAGCAGTTCTTC.

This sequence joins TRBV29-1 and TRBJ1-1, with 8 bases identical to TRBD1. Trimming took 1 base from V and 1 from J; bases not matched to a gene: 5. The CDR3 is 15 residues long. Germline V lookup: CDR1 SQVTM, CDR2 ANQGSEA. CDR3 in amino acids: CSVEGRTGKNTEAFF. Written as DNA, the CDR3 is TGCAGCGTTGAAGGCAGGACAGGGAAGAACACTGAAGCTTTCTTT.

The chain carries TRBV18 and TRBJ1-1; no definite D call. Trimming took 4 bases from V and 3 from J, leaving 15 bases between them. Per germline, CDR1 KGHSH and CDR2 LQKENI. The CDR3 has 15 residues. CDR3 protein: CASSLDRVRDTEAFF. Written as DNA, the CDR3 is TGTGCCAGCTCACTGGACCGGGTGAGGGACACTGAAGCTTTCTTT.

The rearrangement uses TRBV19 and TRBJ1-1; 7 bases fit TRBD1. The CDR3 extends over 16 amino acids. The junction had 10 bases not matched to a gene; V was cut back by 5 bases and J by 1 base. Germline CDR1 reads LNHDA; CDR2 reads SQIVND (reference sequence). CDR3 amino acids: CASSHTTGLGNTEAFF. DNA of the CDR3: TGTGCCAGTAGTCACACGACAGGGCTAGGGAACACTGAAGCTTTCTTT.

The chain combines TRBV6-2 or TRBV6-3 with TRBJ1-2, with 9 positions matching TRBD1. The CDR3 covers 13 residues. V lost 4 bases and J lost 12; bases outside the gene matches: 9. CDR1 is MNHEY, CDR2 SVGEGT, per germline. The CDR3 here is CASSLRDRDVDTF. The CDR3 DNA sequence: TGTGCCAGCAGTTTGAGGGACAGGGACGTCGACACCTTC.

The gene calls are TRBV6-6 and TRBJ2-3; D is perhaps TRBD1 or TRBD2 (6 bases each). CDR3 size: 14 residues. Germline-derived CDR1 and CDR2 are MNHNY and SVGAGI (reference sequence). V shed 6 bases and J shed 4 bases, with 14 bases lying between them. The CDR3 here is CASSRGPGADTQYF. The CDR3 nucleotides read TGTGCCAGCAGCCGGGGGCCCGGCGCAGATACGCAGTATTTT.

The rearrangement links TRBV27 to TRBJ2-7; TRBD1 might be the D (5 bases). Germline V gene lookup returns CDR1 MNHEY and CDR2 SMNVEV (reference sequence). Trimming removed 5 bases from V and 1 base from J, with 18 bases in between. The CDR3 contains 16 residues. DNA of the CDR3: TGTGCCAGCAGTCCGACGACAGTGATGATTTCCTACGAGCAGTACTTC. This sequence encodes CASSPTTVMISYEQYF.

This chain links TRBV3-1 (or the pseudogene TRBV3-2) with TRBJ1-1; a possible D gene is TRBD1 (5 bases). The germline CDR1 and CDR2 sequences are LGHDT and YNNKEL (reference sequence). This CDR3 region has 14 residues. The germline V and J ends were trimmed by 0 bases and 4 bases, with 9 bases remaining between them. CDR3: CASSQDRGSTEAFF. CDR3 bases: TGTGCCAGCAGCCAAGATAGGGGAAGCACTGAAGCTTTCTTT.

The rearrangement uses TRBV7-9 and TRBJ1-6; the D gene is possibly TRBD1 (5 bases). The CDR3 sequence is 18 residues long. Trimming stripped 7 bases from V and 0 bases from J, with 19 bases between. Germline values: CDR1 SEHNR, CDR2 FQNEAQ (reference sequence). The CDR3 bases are TGTGCCAGCATCAACCGGGACCCTTATGGCTCCTATAATTCACCCCTCCACTTT. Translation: CASINRDPYGSYNSPLHF.

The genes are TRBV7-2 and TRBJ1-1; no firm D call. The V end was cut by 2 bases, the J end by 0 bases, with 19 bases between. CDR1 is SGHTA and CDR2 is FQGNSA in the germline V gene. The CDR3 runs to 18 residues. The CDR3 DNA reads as TGTGCCAGCAGCTTAAATGCGGCTTTGGGTCCTATGAACACTGAAGCTTTCTTT. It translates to CASSLNAALGPMNTEAFF.

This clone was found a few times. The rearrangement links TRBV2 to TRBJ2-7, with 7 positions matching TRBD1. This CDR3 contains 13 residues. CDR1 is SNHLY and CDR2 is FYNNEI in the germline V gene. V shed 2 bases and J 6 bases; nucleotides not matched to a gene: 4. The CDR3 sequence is CASSESPGGEQYF. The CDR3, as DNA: TGTGCCAGCAGTGAATCCCCAGGGGGCGAGCAGTACTTC.

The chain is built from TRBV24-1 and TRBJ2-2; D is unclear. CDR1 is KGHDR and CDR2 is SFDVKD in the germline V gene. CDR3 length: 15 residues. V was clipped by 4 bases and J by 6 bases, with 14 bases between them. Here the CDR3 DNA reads TGTGCCACCAGTGACCCTTCCTTTGGCCCCGGGGAGCTGTTTTTT. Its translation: CATSDPSFGPGELFF.

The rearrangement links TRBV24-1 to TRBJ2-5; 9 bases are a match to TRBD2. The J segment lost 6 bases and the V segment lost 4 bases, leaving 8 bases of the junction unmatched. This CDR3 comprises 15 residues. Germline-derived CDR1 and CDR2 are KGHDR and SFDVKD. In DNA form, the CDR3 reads TGTGCCACCAGTGACCCATCGACTAGCGGCAAGACCCAGTACTTC. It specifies CATSDPSTSGKTQYF.

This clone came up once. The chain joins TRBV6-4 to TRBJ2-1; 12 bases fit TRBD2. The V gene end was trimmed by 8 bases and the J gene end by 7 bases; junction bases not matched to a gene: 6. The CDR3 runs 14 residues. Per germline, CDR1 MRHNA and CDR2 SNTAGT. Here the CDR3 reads CASQGLAGSNEQFF. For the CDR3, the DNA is TGTGCCAGCCAAGGACTAGCGGGATCAAATGAGCAGTTCTTC.

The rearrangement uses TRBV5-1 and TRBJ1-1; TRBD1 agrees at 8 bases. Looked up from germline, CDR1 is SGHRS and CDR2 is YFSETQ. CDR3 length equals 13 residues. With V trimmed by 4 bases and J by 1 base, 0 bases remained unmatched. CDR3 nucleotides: TGCGCCAGCAGCGGACAGGGGAACACTGAAGCTTTCTTT. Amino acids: CASSGQGNTEAFF. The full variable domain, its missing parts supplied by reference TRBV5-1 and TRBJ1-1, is KAGVTQTPRYLIKTRGQQVTLSCSPISGHRSVSWYQQTPGQGLQFLFEYFSETQRNKGNFPGRFSGRQFSNSRSEMNVSTLELGDSALYLCASSGQGNTEAFFGQGTRLTVV.

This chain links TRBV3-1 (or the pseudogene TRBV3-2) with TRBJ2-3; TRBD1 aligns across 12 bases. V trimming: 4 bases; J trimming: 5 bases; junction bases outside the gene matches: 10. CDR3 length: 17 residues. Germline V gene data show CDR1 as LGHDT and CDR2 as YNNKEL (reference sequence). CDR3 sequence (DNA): TGTGCCAGCAGCCTTTACGGGACAGGGGGCGCGGGAGATACGCAGTATTTT. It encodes CASSLYGTGGAGDTQYF.

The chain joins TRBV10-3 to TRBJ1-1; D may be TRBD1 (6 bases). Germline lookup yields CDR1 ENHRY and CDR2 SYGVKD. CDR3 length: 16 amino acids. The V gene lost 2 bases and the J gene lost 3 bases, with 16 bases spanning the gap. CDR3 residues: CAISEPGGGRHTEAFF. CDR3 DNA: TGTGCCATCAGTGAGCCTGGGGGGGGCCGACACACTGAAGCTTTCTTT.

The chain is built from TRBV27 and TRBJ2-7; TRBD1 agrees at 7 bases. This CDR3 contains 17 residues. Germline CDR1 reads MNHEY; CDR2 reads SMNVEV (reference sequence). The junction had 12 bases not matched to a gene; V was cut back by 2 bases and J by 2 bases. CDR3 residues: CASSLGHPGQAPYEQYF. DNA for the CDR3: TGTGCCAGCAGTTTAGGTCACCCCGGACAGGCCCCCTACGAGCAGTACTTC.

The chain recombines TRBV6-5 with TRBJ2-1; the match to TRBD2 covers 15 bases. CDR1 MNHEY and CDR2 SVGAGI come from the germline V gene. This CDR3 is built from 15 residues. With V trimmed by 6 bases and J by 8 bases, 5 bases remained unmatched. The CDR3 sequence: CASSKRTSGRDEQFF. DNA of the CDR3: TGTGCCAGCAGCAAGAGGACTAGCGGGAGGGATGAGCAGTTCTTC.